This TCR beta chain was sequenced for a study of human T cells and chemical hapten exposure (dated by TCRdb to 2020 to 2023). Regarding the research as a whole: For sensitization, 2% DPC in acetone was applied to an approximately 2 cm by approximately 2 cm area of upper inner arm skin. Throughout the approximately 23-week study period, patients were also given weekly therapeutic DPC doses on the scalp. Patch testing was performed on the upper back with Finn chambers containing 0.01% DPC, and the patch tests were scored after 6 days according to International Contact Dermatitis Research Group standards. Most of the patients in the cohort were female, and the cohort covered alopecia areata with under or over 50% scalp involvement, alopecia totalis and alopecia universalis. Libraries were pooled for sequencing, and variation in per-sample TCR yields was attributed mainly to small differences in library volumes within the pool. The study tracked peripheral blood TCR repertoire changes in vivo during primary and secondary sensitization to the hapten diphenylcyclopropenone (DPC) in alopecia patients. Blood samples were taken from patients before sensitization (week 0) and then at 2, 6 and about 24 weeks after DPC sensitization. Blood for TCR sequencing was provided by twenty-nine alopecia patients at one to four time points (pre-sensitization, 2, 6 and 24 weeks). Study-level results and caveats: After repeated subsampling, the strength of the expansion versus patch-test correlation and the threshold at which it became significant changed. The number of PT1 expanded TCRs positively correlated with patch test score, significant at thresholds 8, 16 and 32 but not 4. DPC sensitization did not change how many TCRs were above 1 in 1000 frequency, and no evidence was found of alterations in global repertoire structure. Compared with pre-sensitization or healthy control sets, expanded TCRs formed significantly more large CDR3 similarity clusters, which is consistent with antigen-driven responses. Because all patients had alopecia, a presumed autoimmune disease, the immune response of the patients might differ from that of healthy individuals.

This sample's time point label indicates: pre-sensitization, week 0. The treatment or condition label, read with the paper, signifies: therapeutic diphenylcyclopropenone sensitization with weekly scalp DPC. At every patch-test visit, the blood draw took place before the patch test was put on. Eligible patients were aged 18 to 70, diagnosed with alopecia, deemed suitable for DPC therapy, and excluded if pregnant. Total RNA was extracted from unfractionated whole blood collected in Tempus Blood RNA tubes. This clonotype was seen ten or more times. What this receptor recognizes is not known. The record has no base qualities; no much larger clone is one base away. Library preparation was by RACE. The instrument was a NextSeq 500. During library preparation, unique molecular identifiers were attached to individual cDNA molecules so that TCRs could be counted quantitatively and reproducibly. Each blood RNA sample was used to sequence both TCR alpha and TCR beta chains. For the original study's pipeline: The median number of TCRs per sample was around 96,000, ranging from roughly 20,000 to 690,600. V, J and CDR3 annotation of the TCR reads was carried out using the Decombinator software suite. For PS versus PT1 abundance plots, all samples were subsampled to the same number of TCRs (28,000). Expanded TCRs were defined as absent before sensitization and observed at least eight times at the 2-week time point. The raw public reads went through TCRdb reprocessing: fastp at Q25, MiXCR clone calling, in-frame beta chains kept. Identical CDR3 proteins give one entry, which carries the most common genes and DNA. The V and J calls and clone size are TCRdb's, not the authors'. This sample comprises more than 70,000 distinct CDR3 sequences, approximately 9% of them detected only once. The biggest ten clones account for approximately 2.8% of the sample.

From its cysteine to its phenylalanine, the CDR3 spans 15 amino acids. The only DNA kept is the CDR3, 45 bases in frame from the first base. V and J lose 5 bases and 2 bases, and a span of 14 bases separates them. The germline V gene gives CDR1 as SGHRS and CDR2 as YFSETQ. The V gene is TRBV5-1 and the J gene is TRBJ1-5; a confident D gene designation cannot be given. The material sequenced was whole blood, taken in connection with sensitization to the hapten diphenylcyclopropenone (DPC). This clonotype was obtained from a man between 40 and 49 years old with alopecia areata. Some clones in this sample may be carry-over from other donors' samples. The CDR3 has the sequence CASSLTADGNQPQHF. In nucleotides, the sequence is TGCGCCAGCAGTTTGACGGCGGACGGCAATCAGCCCCAGCATTTT. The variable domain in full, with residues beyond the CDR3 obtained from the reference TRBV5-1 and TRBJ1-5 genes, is KAGVTQTPRYLIKTRGQQVTLSCSPISGHRSVSWYQQTPGQGLQFLFEYFSETQRNKGNFPGRFSGRQFSNSRSEMNVSTLELGDSALYLCASSLTADGNQPQHFGDGTRLSIL.